This T cell receptor (beta chain) was sequenced during a study of CD8 T cells in ankylosing spondylitis. TCRdb re-derived calls from the 5' RACE reads in MiXCR, one entry per CDR3 protein. The profile shows roughly 230,000 distinct CDR3 sequences, 15% to 20% of them singletons. Study results and limitations: Reactive arthritis synovial fluid and blood were previously reported to contain some motif variants.

Turning to this clonotype: Antigen: not known.

This sequence was found in a male donor with ankylosing spondylitis or in good health (not recorded which). The sample was blood, either unsorted or a sorted T cell fraction (not recorded which).

In DNA form, the CDR3 reads TGTGCCAGCAGCTTAGAGCAAGGACTAGCGGGAGCGTGGAATACGCAGTATTTT. Protein: CASSLEQGLAGAWNTQYF. The chain couples TRBV11-1 to TRBJ2-3; 13 nucleotides match TRBD2. This CDR3 has 18 residues. The junction had 11 bases not matched to a gene; V was cut back by 1 base and J by 7 bases. The germline gives CDR1 SGHAT, CDR2 FQDESV (reference sequence).